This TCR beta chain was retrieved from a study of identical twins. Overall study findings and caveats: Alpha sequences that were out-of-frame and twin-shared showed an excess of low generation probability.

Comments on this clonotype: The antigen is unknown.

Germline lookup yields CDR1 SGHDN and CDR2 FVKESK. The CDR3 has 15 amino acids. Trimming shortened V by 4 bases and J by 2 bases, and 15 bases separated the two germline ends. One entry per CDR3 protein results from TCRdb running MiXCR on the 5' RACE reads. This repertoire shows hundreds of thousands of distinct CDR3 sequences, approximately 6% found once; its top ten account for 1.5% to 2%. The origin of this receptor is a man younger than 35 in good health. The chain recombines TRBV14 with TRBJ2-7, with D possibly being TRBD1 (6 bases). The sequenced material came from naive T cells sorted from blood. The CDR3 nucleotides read TGTGCCAGCAGCCCCTTCCCCGGGACACCCTACGAGCAGTACTTC. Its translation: CASSPFPGTPYEQYF.